This T cell receptor (beta chain) came from a study of OX40 agonist ivuxolimab in advanced cancers. In the study overall: Under the entry rules, prior anti-PD-1, anti-PD-L1 or anti-CTLA-4 therapy was allowed, and 35% to 40% had some. Three individuals attained partial responses, comprising one hepatocellular carcinoma case and two cutaneous melanoma cases. Study observations and caveats: Some of the nonresponding patients also showed low levels of normalized T-cell clonal expansion.

The length of the CDR3 is 15 residues. Germline V gene lookup returns CDR1 MNHEY and CDR2 SMNVEV (reference sequence). The V gene end was trimmed by 5 bases and the J gene end by 5 bases; junction bases not matched to a gene: 5. Here immunoSEQ multiplex PCR was the method, and the copy in TCRdb shows in-frame clones only, minus some. This sample has 50,000 or so clones, with approximately 90% found just once. Notes on this clone: Its target is not known.

The clonotype originates from an adult with an advanced solid tumor such as melanoma, head and neck, liver or kidney cancer. This chain connects TRBV27 to TRBJ2-1; TRBD2 aligns across 11 bases. Sequenced here: CD4+ or CD8+ T cells sorted from blood, sampled in a trial of the OX40 agonist ivuxolimab. CDR3 in DNA: TGTGCCAGCAGTATCACTAGCGGGGGTAACAATGAGCAGTTCTTC. It specifies CASSITSGGNNEQFF.